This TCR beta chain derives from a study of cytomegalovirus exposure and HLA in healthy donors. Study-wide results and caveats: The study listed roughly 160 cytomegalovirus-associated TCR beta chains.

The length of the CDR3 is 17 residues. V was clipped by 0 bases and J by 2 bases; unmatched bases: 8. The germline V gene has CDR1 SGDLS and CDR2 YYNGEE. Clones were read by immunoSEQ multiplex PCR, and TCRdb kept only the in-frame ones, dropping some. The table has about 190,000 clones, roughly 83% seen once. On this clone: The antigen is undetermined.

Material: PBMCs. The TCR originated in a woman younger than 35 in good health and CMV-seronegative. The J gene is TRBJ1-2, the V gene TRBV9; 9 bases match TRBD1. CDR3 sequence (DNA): TGTGCCAGCAGCGTAGCCCCGGGACAGGGCGACAACTATGGCTACACCTTC. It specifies CASSVAPGQGDNYGYTF. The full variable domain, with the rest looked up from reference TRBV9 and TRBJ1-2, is DSGVTQTPKHLITATGQRVTLRCSPRSGDLSVYWYQQSLDQGLQFLIQYYNGEERAKGNILERFSAQQFPDLHSELNLSSLELGDSALYFCASSVAPGQGDNYGYTFGSGTRLTVV.